A single sample is the source of the 20 T cell receptor beta chains below, sequenced in a study of beta chain features in type 1 diabetes (dated by TCRdb to the late 2010s). The library was made by the immunoSEQ multiplex PCR assay. The entire isolated RNA was reverse transcribed using the High Capacity cDNA Reverse Transcription Kit, and thus expressed TCRB transcripts were sequenced. Entries here come from immuneACCESS through TCRdb and include only in-frame sequences with V and J called. Some clones fail to appear in such tables; in the studies checked, an unresolved V gene covers under half of the shortfall, and the cause of the remainder is unknown. The sample table records under 450,000 clones; 11% to 15% of these occur just once. The ten largest clones represent about 0.034% of the sample. Sequencing was done on a sample of naive CD4+ T cells from blood. The cell subset or site label, as the study defines it: true naive CD4+ T cells. The origin of the receptors is a man aged 25 to 45 in good health.

This clone has just a few counts. Germline is not matched at one junction end, which may reflect a read error. V and J are TRBV7-7 and TRBJ2-1, with 7 positions matching TRBD2. This CDR3 region has 15 residues. CDR1 SSHAT and CDR2 FNYEAQ come from the germline V gene (reference sequence). In DNA form, the CDR3 reads TGTGCTAGCAGCTTAGGTCTAGCGGCATACAATGAGCAGTTCTTC. Its translation: CASSLGLAAYNEQFF.

CDR3: CASSQERDGRVQFF. The CDR3 DNA reads TGCGCCAGCAGCCAAGAGAGGGACGGGAGGGTGCAGTTCTTC. This chain joins TRBV4-3 and TRBJ2-1; 8 bases align to TRBD2. After removal of 0 bases from V and 12 bases from J, the junction contained 7 bases not matched to a gene. The CDR3 sequence is 14 residues long. CDR1 is LGHNA and CDR2 is YSLEER in the germline V gene.

The chain combines TRBV6-6 with TRBJ2-3; the D gene is possibly TRBD2 (5 bases). The CDR3 runs 16 residues. CDR1 is MNHNY, CDR2 SVGAGI, per germline (reference sequence). V was trimmed by 4 bases and J by 2 bases, leaving 16 bases between them. The DNA for the CDR3 is TGTGCCAGCAGTTCCCCTGGACGGCGGGCCACAGATACGCAGTATTTT. Encoded protein: CASSSPGRRATDTQYF.

This clone occurred a few times. The genes are TRBV11-2 and TRBJ2-3; D remains unclear. The germline V and J ends were trimmed by 0 bases and 12 bases, with 13 bases remaining between them. The CDR3 totals 13 residues. CDR1 and CDR2 from the germline V gene are SGHAT and FQNNGV. The CDR3: CASSLEVVGFQYF. CDR3 bases: TGTGCCAGCAGCTTAGAGGTTGTAGGGTTCCAGTATTTT.

This clone was counted a few times. V and J are TRBV6-1 and TRBJ2-7; D is uncertain. Germline-derived CDR1 and CDR2 are MNHNS and SASEGT. Trimming stripped 10 bases from V and 2 bases from J, with 12 bases between. There are 12 residues in the CDR3. CDR3 protein: CAIDVGTYEQYV. CDR3 sequence (DNA): TGTGCCATCGACGTAGGTACCTACGAGCAGTACGTC.

This clone was seen more than once but under ten times. The chain combines TRBV30 with TRBJ1-4, with unresolved D. The V end was cut by 8 bases, the J end by 2 bases, with 15 bases between. The CDR3 consists of 14 residues. CDR1 and CDR2 from the germline V gene are GTSNPN and SVGIG (reference sequence). The DNA for the CDR3 is TGTGCCCACCGCTCCGGGGAGACTAATGAAAAACTGTTTTTT. Its protein is CAHRSGETNEKLFF.

The chain recombines TRBV5-1 with TRBJ2-2; no firm D call. Per the germline V gene, CDR1 is SGHRS and CDR2 is YFSETQ. Trimming shortened V by 4 bases and J by 1 base, and 5 bases separated the two germline ends. This CDR3 has 13 residues. The CDR3 loop is CASSGVNTGELFF. The CDR3 DNA reads as TGCGCCAGCAGCGGGGTGAACACCGGGGAGCTGTTTTTT.

This clone was observed many times. The CDR3 protein is CASSPATSKDIQYF. The CDR3 DNA is TGCGCCAGCAGCCCAGCGACTAGTAAGGACATTCAGTACTTC. V is TRBV4-1 and J is TRBJ2-4, with a possible D match to TRBD2 (6 bases). Germline-derived CDR1 and CDR2 are MGHRA and YSYEKL. Trimming left V 4 bases short and J 8 bases short, with 15 bases between. This CDR3 region has 14 residues.

The genes are TRBV19 and TRBJ1-6; D is perhaps TRBD1 (5 bases). The CDR3 is made up of 15 amino acids. Trimming left V 7 bases short and J 0 bases short, with 10 bases between. Per germline, CDR1 LNHDA and CDR2 SQIVND (reference sequence). CDR3 protein: CASNSQGSYNSPLHF. The CDR3 DNA reads as TGTGCCAGTAATTCGCAGGGCTCCTATAATTCACCCCTCCACTTT.

The chain recombines TRBV7-2 with TRBJ2-2; D tentatively fits TRBD1 or TRBD2 (6 bases each). The germline gives CDR1 SGHTA, CDR2 FQGNSA. Trimming pared 3 bases from V and 3 bases from J, leaving 17 bases between. CDR3 size: 17 residues. CDR3 amino acids: CASSFRLWGAYTGELFF. The CDR3 region has the DNA TGTGCCAGCAGCTTCCGACTCTGGGGGGCCTACACCGGGGAGCTGTTTTTT.

The table lists this clone with a few counts. This rearrangement joins TRBV10-3 to TRBJ2-3, with D perhaps matching TRBD2 (5 bases). The CDR3 sequence is 15 residues long. CDR1 ENHRY and CDR2 SYGVKD come from the germline V gene. Between the trimmed V and J ends, which lost 7 bases and 2 bases, there was a span of 16 bases. DNA of the CDR3: TGTGCCATCACCACCTCAAGCGGAAACACAGATACGCAGTATTTT. Protein sequence: CAITTSSGNTDTQYF.

This sequence joins TRBV5-4 and TRBJ2-1; D tentatively fits TRBD1 or TRBD2 (6 bases each). Germline loops: CDR1 SGHNT, CDR2 YYREEE (reference sequence). Trimming removed 6 bases at V and 4 bases at J, with 11 bases between. CDR3 length: 13 amino acids. CDR3 DNA sequence: TGTGCCAGCACTATAGGGGGGTACAATGAGCAGTTCTTC. The encoded protein is CASTIGGYNEQFF.

This clone was detected only a few times. V usage is TRBV7-9 and J usage is TRBJ2-7, with 8 positions matching TRBD2. V gave up 1 base and J gave up 0 bases; unmatched junction bases: 2. CDR1 is SEHNR and CDR2 is FQNEAQ in the germline V gene (reference sequence). The CDR3 length is 15 residues. CDR3: CASSLGSGASYEQYF. CDR3 DNA: TGTGCCAGCAGCTTAGGTAGCGGGGCCTCCTACGAGCAGTACTTC.

This clone was counted only a few times. The chain combines TRBV11-3 with TRBJ2-3; TRBD2 aligns across 10 bases. Germline assignment: CDR1 SGHNT and CDR2 YENEEA. With V trimmed by 2 bases and J by 2 bases, 1 base remained unmatched. The length of the CDR3 is 15 residues. CDR3 in DNA: TGTGCCAGCAGCTTAACTAGCGGGAACACAGATACGCAGTATTTT. Translation gives CASSLTSGNTDTQYF.

In its sample, this clone was seen a few times. This chain uses TRBV19 with TRBJ2-7; weak D call: TRBD2 (6 bases). V was clipped by 11 bases and J by 4 bases, with 15 bases between them. Per germline, CDR1 LNHDA and CDR2 SQIVND (reference sequence). This CDR3 has 12 amino acids. The CDR3 DNA reads TGTGCCTCCGGGCCGGGAGTATACGAGCAGTACTTC. Amino acids: CASGPGVYEQYF.

This clone appeared a few times. CDR3 amino acids: CASSHLTGESTEAFF. For the CDR3, the DNA is TGTGCCAGCAGCCACCTGACAGGGGAAAGCACTGAAGCTTTCTTT. The rearrangement links TRBV14 to TRBJ1-1; TRBD1 agrees at 8 bases. Trimming cost V 3 bases and J 4 bases; bases outside gene matches: 7. The CDR3 loop spans 15 amino acids. From germline, CDR1 is SGHDN and CDR2 FVKESK.

The gene calls are TRBV5-1 and TRBJ2-1, with 13 nucleotides matching TRBD2. The CDR3 loop spans 15 amino acids. Per the germline V gene, CDR1 is SGHRS and CDR2 is YFSETQ. V lost 4 bases, J lost 7 bases, and 5 bases stayed unmatched. The CDR3 DNA reads as TGCGCCAGCAGCCTACTAGCGGGAGGGCTTAATGAGCAGTTCTTC. It encodes CASSLLAGGLNEQFF.

The rearrangement uses TRBV29-1 and TRBJ2-3, with 7 bases identical to TRBD2. The germline CDR1 and CDR2 sequences are SQVTM and ANQGSEA. The trim removed 3 bases at V and 5 bases at J, leaving 14 bases unmatched. This CDR3 is 16 amino acids long. The chain's CDR3 is CSVEALGAGIGDTQYF. DNA of the CDR3: TGCAGCGTTGAGGCCTTGGGAGCGGGGATAGGAGATACGCAGTATTTT.

In its sample, this clone was seen a few times. The chain combines TRBV6-4 with TRBJ2-1; 9 bases align to TRBD1. This CDR3 has 13 residues. V lost 6 bases, J lost 7 bases, and 4 bases stayed unmatched. In germline, CDR1 is MRHNA, CDR2 SNTAGT. CDR3 nucleotide sequence: TGTGCCAGCAGGGGGACAGGGTGGAATGAGCAGTTCTTC. It translates to CASRGTGWNEQFF.

There are many counts of this clone. The chain has TRBV7-9 and TRBJ2-6; TRBD1 matches 7 bases. CDR3 length equals 15 residues. Germline V gene sequence: CDR1 SEHNR, CDR2 FQNEAQ (reference sequence). Unmatched junction bases numbered 2, after V lost 4 bases and J lost 2 bases. The CDR3 here is CASSSDRTGANVLTF. The CDR3 region has the DNA TGTGCCAGCAGCTCGGACAGGACTGGGGCCAACGTCCTGACTTTC. Full variable domain (remainder filled in from reference TRBV7-9 and TRBJ2-6): DTGVSQNPRHKITKRGQNVTFRCDPISEHNRLYWYRQTLGQGPEFLTYFQNEAQLEKSRLLSDRFSAERPKGSFSTLEIQRTEQGDSAMYLCASSSDRTGANVLTFGAGSRLTVL.